What follows are 8 T cell receptor beta chains derived from one specimen sequenced in a study of cytomegalovirus exposure and HLA in healthy donors. With 60 Vbeta and 13 Jbeta primers, the PCR was carried out. Sequenced by immunoSEQ multiplex PCR; TCRdb stores in-frame clones only, minus some. This sample yields 100,000 to 140,000 clones, of which around 76% are seen a single time; 2% to 3% belongs to the top ten. Source material: PBMCs. These receptors all stem from a man aged 30-40 years in good health and CMV-seropositive.

This chain connects TRBV7-8 to TRBJ2-5, with D possibly being TRBD2 (5 bases). The CDR3 spans 18 residues. Germline CDR1 SGHVS, CDR2 FQNEAQ. V shed 2 bases and J shed 1 base, with 20 bases lying between them. Here the CDR3 DNA reads TGTGCCAGCAGCTTATCATCGGACTGGAGAGGTATCCAAGAGACCCAGTACTTC. As protein: CASSLSSDWRGIQETQYF.

The J gene is TRBJ2-3, the V gene TRBV6-4; no reliable D call. Trimming pared 3 bases from V and 2 bases from J, leaving 12 bases between. This CDR3 has 15 residues. Germline loops: CDR1 MRHNA, CDR2 SNTAGT. The CDR3 sequence is CASSESGSFTDTQYF. CDR3 bases: TGTGCCAGCAGTGAATCGGGTAGCTTCACAGATACGCAGTATTTT.

The chain uses TRBV7-8 and TRBJ1-1, with TRBD1 as a possible D gene (5 bases). Between the trimmed V and J ends, which lost 9 bases and 0 bases, there was a span of 14 bases. Germline values: CDR1 SGHVS, CDR2 FQNEAQ. This CDR3 is 14 amino acids long. Here the CDR3 reads CASGGNLLNTEAFF. The CDR3 nucleotides are TGTGCCAGTGGGGGGAACCTCTTGAACACTGAAGCTTTCTTT.

This clone showed up just once. This chain connects TRBV5-1 to TRBJ2-3, with a weak D call TRBD2 (5 bases). Germline assignment: CDR1 SGHRS and CDR2 YFSETQ. The germline V and J ends were trimmed by 5 bases and 4 bases, with 11 bases remaining between them. This CDR3 comprises 13 residues. CDR3 nucleotides: TGCGCCAGCAGGAAAGGACTCGCAGATACGCAGTATTTT. Its translation is CASRKGLADTQYF. The full variable domain, with the rest looked up from reference TRBV5-1 and TRBJ2-3, is KAGVTQTPRYLIKTRGQQVTLSCSPISGHRSVSWYQQTPGQGLQFLFEYFSETQRNKGNFPGRFSGRQFSNSRSEMNVSTLELGDSALYLCASRKGLADTQYFGPGTRLTVL.

The chain employs TRBV6-1 and TRBJ1-5; 8 positions match TRBD1. Germline assignment: CDR1 MNHNS and CDR2 SASEGT. Trimming removed 6 bases from V and 2 bases from J; junction bases left unmatched: 6. This CDR3 is built from 15 residues. The CDR3 region is CASREQTGGNQPQHF. CDR3 DNA: TGTGCCAGCAGAGAACAGACAGGGGGCAATCAGCCCCAGCATTTT.

The V call is TRBV5-4, the J call TRBJ1-2; D ambiguous. Looked up from germline, CDR1 is SGHNT and CDR2 is YYREEE (reference sequence). The CDR3 loop spans 15 amino acids. V lost 0 bases and J lost 0, with 9 bases in between. Here the CDR3 reads CASSLDTASNYGYTF. DNA of the CDR3: TGTGCCAGCAGCTTGGACACCGCCTCTAACTATGGCTACACCTTC.

This chain joins TRBV30 and TRBJ1-6, with no clear D. Germline loops: CDR1 GTSNPN, CDR2 SVGIG (reference sequence). Trimming stripped 3 bases from V and 9 bases from J, with 21 bases between. This CDR3 spans 16 amino acids. CDR3 in DNA: TGTGCCTGGAGCCCCCCGGGGTCCTCGTTCGGTTCACCCCTCCACTTT. Residues: CAWSPPGSSFGSPLHF.

The CDR3 DNA follows: TGCGCCAGCAGCCAAGTACCAGGTCTTAAGGGGAAAGAAAAACTGTTTTTT. Protein sequence: CASSQVPGLKGKEKLFF. The V and J genes are TRBV4-1 and TRBJ1-4, with a weak D call TRBD1 (5 bases). The CDR3 consists of 17 residues. The V and J ends lost 1 base and 8 bases respectively, with 20 bases between them. Germline loops: CDR1 MGHRA, CDR2 YSYEKL.